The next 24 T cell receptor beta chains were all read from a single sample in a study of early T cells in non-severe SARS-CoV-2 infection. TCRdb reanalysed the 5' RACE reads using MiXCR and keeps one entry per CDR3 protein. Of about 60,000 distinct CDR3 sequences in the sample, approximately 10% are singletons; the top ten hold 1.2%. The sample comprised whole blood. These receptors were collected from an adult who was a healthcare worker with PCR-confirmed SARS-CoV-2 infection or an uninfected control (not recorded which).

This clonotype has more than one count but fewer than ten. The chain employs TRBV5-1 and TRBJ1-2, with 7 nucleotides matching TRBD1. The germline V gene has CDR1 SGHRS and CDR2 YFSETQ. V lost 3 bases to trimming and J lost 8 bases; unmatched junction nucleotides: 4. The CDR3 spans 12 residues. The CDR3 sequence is CASSSQGDGYTF. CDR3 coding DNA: TGCGCCAGCAGCTCCCAGGGGGACGGCTACACCTTC.

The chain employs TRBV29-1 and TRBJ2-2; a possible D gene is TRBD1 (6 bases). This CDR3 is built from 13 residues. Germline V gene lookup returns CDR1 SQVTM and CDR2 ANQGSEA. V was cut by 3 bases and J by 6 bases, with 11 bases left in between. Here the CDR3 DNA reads TGCAGCGTTGATGGGCAGGGGCCCGGGGAGCTGTTTTTT. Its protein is CSVDGQGPGELFF.

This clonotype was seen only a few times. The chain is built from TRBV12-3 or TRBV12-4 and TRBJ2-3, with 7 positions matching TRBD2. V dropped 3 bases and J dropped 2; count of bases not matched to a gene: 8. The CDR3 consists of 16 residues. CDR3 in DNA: TGTGCCAGCAGTTTTCGGGCTAGCGGTAACACAGATACGCAGTATTTT. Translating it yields CASSFRASGNTDTQYF.

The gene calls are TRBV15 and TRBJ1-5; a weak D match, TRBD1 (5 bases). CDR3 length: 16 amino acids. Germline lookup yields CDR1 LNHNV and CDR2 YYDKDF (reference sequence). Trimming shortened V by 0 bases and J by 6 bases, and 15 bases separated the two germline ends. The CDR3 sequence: CATSRDLVPTGQPQHF. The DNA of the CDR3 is TGTGCCACCAGCAGAGATCTCGTCCCTACAGGTCAGCCCCAGCATTTT. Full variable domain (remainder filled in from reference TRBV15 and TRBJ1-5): DAMVIQNPRYQVTQFGKPVTLSCSQTLNHNVMYWYQQKSSQAPKLLFHYYDKDFNNEADTPDNFQSRRPNTSFCFLDIRSPGLGDTAMYLCATSRDLVPTGQPQHFGDGTRLSIL.

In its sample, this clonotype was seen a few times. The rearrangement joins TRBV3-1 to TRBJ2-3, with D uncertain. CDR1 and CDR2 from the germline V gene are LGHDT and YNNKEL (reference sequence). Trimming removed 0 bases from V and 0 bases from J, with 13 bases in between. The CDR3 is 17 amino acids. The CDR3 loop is CASSQDIGISSTDTQYF. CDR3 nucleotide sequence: TGTGCCAGCAGCCAAGATATAGGTATATCTAGCACAGATACGCAGTATTTT.

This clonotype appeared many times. CDR3 residues: CASSWGGRISEAFF. The CDR3 DNA reads TGTGCCAGCAGTTGGGGGGGACGGATCTCTGAAGCTTTCTTT. This chain links TRBV12-3 or TRBV12-4 with TRBJ1-1; D may be TRBD1 (5 bases). CDR3 size: 14 residues. Trimming cost V 4 bases and J 6 bases, with 15 bases left between them.

CDR3 bases: TGTGCCAGCAGGTCACCTAGCGGGGAAGGAGATACGCAGTATTTT. Protein product: CASRSPSGEGDTQYF. The rearrangement links TRBV28 to TRBJ2-3, with 9 bases lining up with TRBD2. This CDR3 region has 15 residues. The J segment lost 5 bases and the V segment lost 6 bases, leaving 9 bases of the junction unmatched. Germline CDR1 reads MDHEN; CDR2 reads SYDVKM.

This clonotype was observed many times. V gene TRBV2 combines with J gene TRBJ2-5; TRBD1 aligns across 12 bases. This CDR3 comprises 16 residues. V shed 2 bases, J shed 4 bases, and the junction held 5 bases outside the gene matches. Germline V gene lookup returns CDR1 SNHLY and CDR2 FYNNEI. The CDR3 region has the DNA TGTGCCAGCAGTGAACGGGGGACAGGGGGCCGAGAGACCCAGTACTTC. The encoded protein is CASSERGTGGRETQYF.

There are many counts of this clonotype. This CDR3 reads CASSLVGVDNEQFF. CDR3 DNA: TGTGCCAGCAGCTTAGTCGGAGTAGATAATGAGCAGTTCTTC. The chain combines TRBV11-3 with TRBJ2-1; D is unresolved. This CDR3 has 14 residues. The V and J ends lost 1 base and 7 bases respectively, with 11 bases between them. CDR1 and CDR2 from the germline V gene are SGHNT and YENEEA.

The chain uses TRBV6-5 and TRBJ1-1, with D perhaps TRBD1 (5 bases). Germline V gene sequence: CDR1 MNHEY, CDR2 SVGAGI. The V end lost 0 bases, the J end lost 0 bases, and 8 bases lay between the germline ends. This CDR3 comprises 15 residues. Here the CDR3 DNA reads TGTGCCAGCAGTTACTCTCGGGGACTGAACACTGAAGCTTTCTTT. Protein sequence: CASSYSRGLNTEAFF.

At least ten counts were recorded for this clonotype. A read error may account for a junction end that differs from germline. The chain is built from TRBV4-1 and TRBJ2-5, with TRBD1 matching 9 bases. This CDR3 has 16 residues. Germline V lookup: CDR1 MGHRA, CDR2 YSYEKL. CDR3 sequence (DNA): TGCGCCAGCAGGCAAGGGACAGGGAGATACCAAGAGACCCAGTACTTC. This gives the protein CASRQGTGRYQETQYF.

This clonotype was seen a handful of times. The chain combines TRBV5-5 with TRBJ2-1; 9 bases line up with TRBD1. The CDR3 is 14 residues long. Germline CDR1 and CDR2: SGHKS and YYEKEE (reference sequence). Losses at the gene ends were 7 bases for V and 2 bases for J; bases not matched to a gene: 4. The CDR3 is CASFRDRAYNEQFF. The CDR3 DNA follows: TGTGCCAGCTTCCGGGACAGGGCCTACAATGAGCAGTTCTTC. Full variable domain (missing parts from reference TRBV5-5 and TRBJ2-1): DAGVTQSPTHLIKTRGQQVTLRCSPISGHKSVSWYQQVLGQGPQFIFQYYEKEERGRGNFPDRFSARQFPNYSSELNVNALLLGDSALYLCASFRDRAYNEQFFGPGTRLTVL.

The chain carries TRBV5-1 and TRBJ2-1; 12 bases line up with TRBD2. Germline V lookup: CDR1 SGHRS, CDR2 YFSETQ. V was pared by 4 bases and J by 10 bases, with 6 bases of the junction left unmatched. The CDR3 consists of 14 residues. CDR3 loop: CASSTGLAGVEQFF. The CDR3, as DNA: TGCGCCAGCAGCACGGGACTAGCGGGCGTCGAGCAGTTCTTC.

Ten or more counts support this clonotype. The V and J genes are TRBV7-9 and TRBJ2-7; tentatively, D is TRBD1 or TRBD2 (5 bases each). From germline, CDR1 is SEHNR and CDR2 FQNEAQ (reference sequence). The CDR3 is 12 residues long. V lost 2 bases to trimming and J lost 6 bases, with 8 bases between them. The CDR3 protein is CASSLLGTEQYV. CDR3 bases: TGTGCCAGCAGCTTACTGGGGACCGAGCAGTACGTC.

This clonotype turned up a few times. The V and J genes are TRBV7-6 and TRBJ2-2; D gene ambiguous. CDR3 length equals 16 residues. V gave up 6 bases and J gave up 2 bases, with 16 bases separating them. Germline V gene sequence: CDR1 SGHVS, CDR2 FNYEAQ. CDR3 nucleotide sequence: TGTGCCAGCAGACCCCAGGCCGGCGGTAACACCGGGGAGCTGTTTTTT. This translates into CASRPQAGGNTGELFF.

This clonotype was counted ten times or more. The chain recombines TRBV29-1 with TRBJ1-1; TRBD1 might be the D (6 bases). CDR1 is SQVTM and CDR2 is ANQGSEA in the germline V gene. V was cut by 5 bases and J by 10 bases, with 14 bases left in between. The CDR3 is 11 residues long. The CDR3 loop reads CSVYYRELAFF. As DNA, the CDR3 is TGCAGCGTTTACTACAGGGAGCTAGCTTTCTTT.

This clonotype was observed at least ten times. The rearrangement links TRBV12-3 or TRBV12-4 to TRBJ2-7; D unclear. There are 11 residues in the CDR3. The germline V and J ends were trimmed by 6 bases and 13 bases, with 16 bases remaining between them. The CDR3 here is CASSDSVVVYV. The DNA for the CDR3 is TGTGCCAGCAGCGATTCAGTTGTAGTATACGTC.

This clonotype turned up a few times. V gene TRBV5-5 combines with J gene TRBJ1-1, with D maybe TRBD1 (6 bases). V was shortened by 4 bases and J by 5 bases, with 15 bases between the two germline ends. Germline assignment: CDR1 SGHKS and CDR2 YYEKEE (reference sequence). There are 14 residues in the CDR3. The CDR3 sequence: CASSQQGRSTEAFF. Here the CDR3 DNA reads TGTGCCAGCAGCCAACAGGGTCGGAGTACTGAAGCTTTCTTT.

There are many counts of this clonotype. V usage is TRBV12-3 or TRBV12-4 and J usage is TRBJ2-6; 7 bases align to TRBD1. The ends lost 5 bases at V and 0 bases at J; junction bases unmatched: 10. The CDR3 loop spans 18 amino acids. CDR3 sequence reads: CASSHGQARHSGANVLTF. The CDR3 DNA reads TGTGCCAGCAGTCACGGACAGGCCAGACACTCTGGGGCCAACGTCCTGACTTTC.

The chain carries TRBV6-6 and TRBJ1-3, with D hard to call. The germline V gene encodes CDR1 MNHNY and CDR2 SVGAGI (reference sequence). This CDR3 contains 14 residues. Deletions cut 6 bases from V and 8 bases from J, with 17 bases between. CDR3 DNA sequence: TGTGCCAGCAGCTCTAACGGACGGAGACACACCATATATTTT. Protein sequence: CASSSNGRRHTIYF.

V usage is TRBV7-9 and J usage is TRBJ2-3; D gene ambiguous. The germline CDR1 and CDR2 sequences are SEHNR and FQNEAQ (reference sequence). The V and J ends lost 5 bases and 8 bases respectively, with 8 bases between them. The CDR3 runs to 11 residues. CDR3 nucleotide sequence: TGTGCCAGCAGCGCTACGGGTACGCAGTATTTT. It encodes CASSATGTQYF. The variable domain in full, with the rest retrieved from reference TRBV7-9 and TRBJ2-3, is DTGVSQNPRHKITKRGQNVTFRCDPISEHNRLYWYRQTLGQGPEFLTYFQNEAQLEKSRLLSDRFSAERPKGSFSTLEIQRTEQGDSAMYLCASSATGTQYFGPGTRLTVL.

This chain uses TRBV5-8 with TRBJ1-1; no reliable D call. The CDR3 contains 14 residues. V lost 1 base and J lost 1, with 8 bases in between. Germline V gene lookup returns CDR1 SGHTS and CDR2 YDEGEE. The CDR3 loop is CASSLTLQNTEAFF. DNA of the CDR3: TGTGCCAGCAGCTTGACACTGCAGAACACTGAAGCTTTCTTT.

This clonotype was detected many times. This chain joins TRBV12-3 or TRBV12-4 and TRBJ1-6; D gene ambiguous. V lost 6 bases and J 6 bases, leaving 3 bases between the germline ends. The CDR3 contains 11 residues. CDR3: CASSSNSPLHF. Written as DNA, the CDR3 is TGTGCCAGCAGCAGTAATTCACCCCTCCACTTT.

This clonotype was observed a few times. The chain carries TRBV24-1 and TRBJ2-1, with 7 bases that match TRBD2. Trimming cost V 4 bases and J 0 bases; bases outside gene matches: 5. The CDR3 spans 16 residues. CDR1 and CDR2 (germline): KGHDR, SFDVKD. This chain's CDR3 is CATSDPSGSSYNEQFF. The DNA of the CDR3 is TGTGCCACCAGTGACCCTAGCGGAAGCTCCTACAATGAGCAGTTCTTC.